This T cell receptor beta chain is drawn from a study of blood T cell repertoires in COVID-19. Authors' analysis steps: Amplifying reference gene primers gave estimates of nucleated cell counts. Sequencing used immunoSEQ multiplex PCR; TCRdb keeps in-frame clones, though not all of them. V and J calls and clone size are copied from that table; D and trimming were computed from the DNA. Counted here are about 250,000 clones, 88% occurring once; the ten biggest clones make up 2.5% to 3.5%. The germline V gene has CDR1 SGHRS and CDR2 YFSETQ. The CDR3 runs to 13 residues. V lost 0 bases to trimming and J lost 4 bases, with 7 bases between them.

Sample: PBMCs or T cells enriched from blood (not recorded which). The chain couples TRBV5-1 to TRBJ1-1, with no clear D. This sequence originates from a woman aged 45-65 years who had recovered from COVID-19. CDR3 amino acids: CASSLEGGTEAFF. CDR3 in DNA: TGCGCCAGCAGCTTGGAAGGCGGCACTGAAGCTTTCTTT.